The rows below give T cell receptor beta chains drawn from one sample of a study of T cells after yellow fever vaccination. TCRdb used MiXCR to reprocess the 5' RACE reads, holding one entry per CDR3 protein. The sample has 550,000 or so distinct CDR3 sequences; about a fifth are singletons. This specimen was PBMCs, taken 15 days after the yellow fever booster vaccination. The receptors stem from a man younger than 40 who received the YFV17D yellow fever vaccine. Each CDR3 is given with its conserved first and last residue. D genes are given only for firm matches. Where a row states a size, it is once, few, many or the class of an expanded clone; other rows omit it.

v_gene: TRBV14
d_gene: -
j_gene: TRBJ2-3
abundance: -
CDR3aa: CASSQVGTDTQYF
CDR3nt: TGTGCCAGCAGCCAAGTGGGCACAGATACGCAGTATTTT

v_gene: TRBV6-2/TRBV6-3
d_gene: TRBD2
j_gene: TRBJ2-7
abundance: -
CDR3aa: CASSIQSGGSYEQYF
CDR3nt: TGTGCCAGCAGTATTCAAAGCGGGGGTTCTTACGAGCAGTACTTC

v_gene: TRBV6-2/TRBV6-3
d_gene: TRBD1
j_gene: TRBJ2-2
abundance: few
CDR3aa: CASNVRQGVTGELFF
CDR3nt: TGTGCCAGCAATGTGAGACAGGGAGTCACCGGGGAGCTGTTTTTT

v_gene: TRBV19
d_gene: TRBD2
j_gene: TRBJ2-1
abundance: -
CDR3aa: CASRPAGTTSGHEQFF
CDR3nt: TGTGCCAGTAGACCAGCGGGAACGACCTCCGGGCATGAGCAGTTCTTC

v_gene: TRBV6-2/TRBV6-3
d_gene: -
j_gene: TRBJ2-7
abundance: -
CDR3aa: CASRKGPSEIYEQYF
CDR3nt: TGTGCCAGCAGAAAAGGCCCTAGCGAGATCTACGAGCAGTACTTC

v_gene: TRBV5-5
d_gene: -
j_gene: TRBJ2-7
abundance: few
CDR3aa: CASSVYLGEQYF
CDR3nt: TGTGCCAGCAGCGTCTACCTCGGCGAGCAGTACTTC

v_gene: TRBV12-3/TRBV12-4
d_gene: -
j_gene: TRBJ2-5
abundance: -
CDR3aa: CASSYGSGEETQYF
CDR3nt: TGTGCCAGCAGTTACGGGAGTGGAGAAGAGACCCAGTACTTC

v_gene: TRBV28
d_gene: -
j_gene: TRBJ1-1
abundance: few
CDR3aa: CASSFEGWDTEAFF
CDR3nt: TGTGCCAGCAGTTTCGAGGGGTGGGACACTGAAGCTTTCTTT

v_gene: TRBV20-1
d_gene: -
j_gene: TRBJ1-4
abundance: few
CDR3aa: CSAPQAVNEKLFF
CDR3nt: TGCAGTGCACCGCAGGCTGTGAATGAAAAACTGTTTTTT

v_gene: TRBV5-1
d_gene: TRBD2
j_gene: TRBJ2-2
abundance: few
CDR3aa: CASSTPGLAGVGELFF
CDR3nt: TGCGCCAGCAGCACACCGGGACTAGCGGGAGTCGGGGAGCTGTTTTTT

v_gene: TRBV6-2/TRBV6-3
d_gene: TRBD1
j_gene: TRBJ2-7
abundance: -
CDR3aa: CASRPTGGLDYEQYF
CDR3nt: TGTGCCAGCAGACCGACAGGGGGACTGGACTACGAGCAGTACTTC

v_gene: TRBV29-1
d_gene: -
j_gene: TRBJ2-7
abundance: -
CDR3aa: CSVVSRNYEQYF
CDR3nt: TGCAGCGTTGTTTCTAGAAACTACGAGCAGTACTTC

v_gene: TRBV7-3
d_gene: -
j_gene: TRBJ1-5
abundance: -
CDR3aa: CASSRSPGQPQHF
CDR3nt: TGTGCCAGCAGTCGAAGCCCCGGTCAGCCCCAGCATTTT

v_gene: TRBV11-2
d_gene: -
j_gene: TRBJ2-2
abundance: -
CDR3aa: CASSLDGLPPGELFF
CDR3nt: TGTGCCAGCAGCTTAGACGGACTACCTCCCGGGGAGCTGTTTTTT

v_gene: TRBV6-2/TRBV6-3
d_gene: -
j_gene: TRBJ2-7
abundance: -
CDR3aa: CASTDDEGTRYF
CDR3nt: TGTGCCAGCACTGACGACGAAGGGACAAGGTACTTC

v_gene: TRBV6-4
d_gene: -
j_gene: TRBJ2-3
abundance: many
CDR3aa: CASSDGTGGTDTQYF
CDR3nt: TGTGCCAGCAGTGACGGGACTGGGGGCACAGATACGCAGTATTTT

v_gene: TRBV12-3/TRBV12-4
d_gene: -
j_gene: TRBJ1-5
abundance: -
CDR3aa: CASSFGSAGQPQHF
CDR3nt: TGTGCCAGCAGTTTCGGAAGCGCGGGTCAGCCCCAGCATTTT

v_gene: TRBV11-3
d_gene: -
j_gene: TRBJ2-7
abundance: -
CDR3aa: CASSLGGSVTYEQYF
CDR3nt: TGTGCCAGCAGCTTAGGTGGTAGCGTGACCTACGAGCAGTACTTC

v_gene: TRBV11-3
d_gene: -
j_gene: TRBJ1-1
abundance: -
CDR3aa: CASSPDSDSEAFF
CDR3nt: TGTGCCAGCAGCCCCGACAGTGACTCTGAAGCTTTCTTT

v_gene: TRBV3-1
d_gene: -
j_gene: TRBJ1-4
abundance: few
CDR3aa: CASSQRVNLEKLFF
CDR3nt: TGTGCCAGCAGCCAACGGGTCAATCTTGAAAAACTGTTTTTT

v_gene: TRBV20-1
d_gene: -
j_gene: TRBJ1-5
abundance: few
CDR3aa: CSAKEGSSRGDQPQHF
CDR3nt: TGCAGTGCGAAGGAGGGTTCGTCCAGGGGAGATCAGCCCCAGCATTTT

v_gene: TRBV28
d_gene: TRBD2
j_gene: TRBJ2-7
abundance: -
CDR3aa: CASTRLGASGSYEQYF
CDR3nt: TGTGCCAGCACACGCCTGGGGGCTAGCGGGAGTTACGAGCAGTACTTC

v_gene: TRBV20-1
d_gene: TRBD2
j_gene: TRBJ2-1
abundance: few
CDR3aa: CSARHYPGLAGNSYNEQFF
CDR3nt: TGCAGTGCTCGTCATTATCCGGGACTAGCGGGTAACTCCTACAATGAGCAGTTCTTC

v_gene: TRBV5-1
d_gene: TRBD1
j_gene: TRBJ2-2
abundance: few
CDR3aa: CASSFQVRQGNTGELFF
CDR3nt: TGCGCCAGCAGCTTTCAGGTCCGACAGGGGAACACCGGGGAGCTGTTTTTT

v_gene: TRBV6-5
d_gene: -
j_gene: TRBJ1-2
abundance: few
CDR3aa: CASSYEGRGYGYTF
CDR3nt: TGTGCCAGCAGTTACGAGGGAAGGGGGTATGGCTACACCTTC

v_gene: TRBV29-1
d_gene: TRBD2
j_gene: TRBJ2-5
abundance: few
CDR3aa: CSVEPSTETSGKSHWGETQYF
CDR3nt: TGCAGCGTTGAGCCCAGCACCGAAACTAGCGGGAAAAGTCACTGGGGGGAGACCCAGTACTTC

v_gene: TRBV20-1
d_gene: -
j_gene: TRBJ2-4
abundance: many
CDR3aa: CSAIEAKNIQYF
CDR3nt: TGCAGTGCTATTGAGGCCAAAAACATTCAGTACTTC

v_gene: TRBV28
d_gene: -
j_gene: TRBJ2-2
abundance: -
CDR3aa: CATNSGTGELFF
CDR3nt: TGTGCCACCAACAGTGGCACCGGGGAGCTGTTTTTT

v_gene: TRBV9
d_gene: TRBD1
j_gene: TRBJ1-4
abundance: -
CDR3aa: CASSLLDRGEKLFF
CDR3nt: TGTGCCAGCAGCCTCTTGGACAGGGGGGAAAAACTGTTTTTT

v_gene: TRBV18
d_gene: -
j_gene: TRBJ1-2
abundance: few
CDR3aa: CASSPPGGPYGYTF
CDR3nt: TGTGCCAGCTCACCACCGGGAGGCCCCTATGGCTACACCTTC

v_gene: TRBV12-3/TRBV12-4
d_gene: TRBD2
j_gene: TRBJ2-7
abundance: few
CDR3aa: CASSFDLLRDYSYEQYF
CDR3nt: TGTGCCAGCAGTTTCGACCTTCTCCGGGACTACTCCTACGAGCAGTACTTC

v_gene: TRBV10-3
d_gene: TRBD2
j_gene: TRBJ2-3
abundance: -
CDR3aa: CAIKASGRASTQYF
CDR3nt: TGTGCCATCAAAGCTAGCGGGAGGGCCAGTACGCAGTATTTT

v_gene: TRBV12-3/TRBV12-4
d_gene: TRBD1
j_gene: TRBJ1-1
abundance: -
CDR3aa: CASKLQGSTEAFF
CDR3nt: TGTGCCAGCAAATTACAGGGGTCCACTGAAGCTTTCTTT

v_gene: TRBV7-6
d_gene: TRBD1
j_gene: TRBJ2-7
abundance: -
CDR3aa: CASSLGEQGAFSYEQYF
CDR3nt: TGTGCCAGCAGCTTAGGGGAGCAGGGGGCCTTCTCCTACGAGCAGTACTTC

v_gene: TRBV6-1
d_gene: TRBD2
j_gene: TRBJ2-3
abundance: -
CDR3aa: CASRAGRTSRTDTQYF
CDR3nt: TGTGCCAGCAGAGCGGGGAGGACTAGCCGAACAGATACGCAGTATTTT

v_gene: TRBV7-2
d_gene: -
j_gene: TRBJ2-1
abundance: -
CDR3aa: CASSLAEGRWSEQFF
CDR3nt: TGTGCCAGCAGCTTAGCGGAAGGGAGGTGGAGCGAGCAGTTCTTC

v_gene: TRBV7-2
d_gene: -
j_gene: TRBJ1-2
abundance: -
CDR3aa: CASSPDLGWGYTF
CDR3nt: TGTGCCAGCAGCCCTGACTTAGGCTGGGGCTACACCTTC

v_gene: TRBV6-1
d_gene: TRBD2
j_gene: TRBJ2-5
abundance: few
CDR3aa: CASSVLKSSGIHETQYF
CDR3nt: TGTGCCAGCAGTGTATTGAAGTCTAGCGGGATCCATGAGACCCAGTACTTC

v_gene: TRBV7-2
d_gene: TRBD2
j_gene: TRBJ2-7
abundance: -
CDR3aa: CASSLTAGDYEQYF
CDR3nt: TGTGCCAGCAGCTTAACGGCGGGAGACTACGAGCAGTACTTC

v_gene: TRBV27
d_gene: -
j_gene: TRBJ2-1
abundance: -
CDR3aa: CASRPQDRGSGRASYNEQFF
CDR3nt: TGTGCCAGCAGGCCCCAGGACAGGGGGAGCGGGAGGGCTTCCTACAATGAGCAGTTCTTC

v_gene: TRBV5-4
d_gene: -
j_gene: TRBJ2-2
abundance: -
CDR3aa: CASSNGEKNTGELFF
CDR3nt: TGTGCCAGCAGCAATGGAGAAAAGAACACCGGGGAGCTGTTTTTT

v_gene: TRBV5-1
d_gene: TRBD2
j_gene: TRBJ2-1
abundance: -
CDR3aa: CASSAGTSFEQFF
CDR3nt: TGCGCCAGCAGCGCGGGGACTAGTTTTGAGCAGTTCTTC

v_gene: TRBV5-1
d_gene: TRBD2
j_gene: TRBJ2-1
abundance: few
CDR3aa: CASSPGLAGSGQFF
CDR3nt: TGCGCCAGCAGCCCGGGACTAGCCGGGTCGGGGCAGTTCTTC

v_gene: TRBV6-5
d_gene: -
j_gene: TRBJ2-2
abundance: few
CDR3aa: CASSYSTERSNTGELFF
CDR3nt: TGTGCCAGCAGTTACTCGACCGAGCGGAGTAACACCGGGGAGCTGTTTTTT

v_gene: TRBV20-1
d_gene: -
j_gene: TRBJ1-6
abundance: few
CDR3aa: CSARDSGVGHSTSPLHF
CDR3nt: TGCAGTGCTAGAGATTCCGGGGTCGGACATAGTACTTCACCCCTCCACTTT

v_gene: TRBV28
d_gene: TRBD2
j_gene: TRBJ2-1
abundance: few
CDR3aa: CASSLGGSYEQFF
CDR3nt: TGTGCCAGCAGTTTGGGCGGGAGCTATGAGCAGTTCTTC

v_gene: TRBV28
d_gene: -
j_gene: TRBJ2-1
abundance: -
CDR3aa: CASTWARNEQFF
CDR3nt: TGTGCCAGCACCTGGGCACGAAATGAGCAGTTCTTC

v_gene: TRBV7-2
d_gene: -
j_gene: TRBJ2-1
abundance: -
CDR3aa: CASSGYLKGEQFF
CDR3nt: TGTGCCAGCAGCGGTTATTTAAAAGGGGAGCAGTTCTTC

v_gene: TRBV29-1
d_gene: -
j_gene: TRBJ2-1
abundance: -
CDR3aa: CIVEGLSTEQFF
CDR3nt: TGCATCGTTGAAGGACTGAGCACTGAGCAGTTCTTC

v_gene: TRBV9
d_gene: TRBD2
j_gene: TRBJ2-3
abundance: few
CDR3aa: CASSVSGSRTDTQYF
CDR3nt: TGTGCCAGCAGCGTGAGCGGGAGTAGGACAGATACGCAGTATTTT

v_gene: TRBV15
d_gene: TRBD1
j_gene: TRBJ2-5
abundance: -
CDR3aa: CATSRVDRGYGETQYF
CDR3nt: TGTGCCACCAGCAGGGTAGACAGGGGTTATGGAGAGACCCAGTACTTC